This T cell receptor (beta chain) originates from a study of T cells in women clearing cervical HPV infection. General study results and limits: Associations may precede or follow infection; HPV-specific or memory T cells were not isolated.

As concerns this clone: No antigen is known for it. With the read ending 3 residues before the CDR3 end, the germline J gene is used to fill in that end.

J was trimmed by 4 bases and V by 0 bases; bases with no gene match: 5. From germline, CDR1 is DFQATT and CDR2 SNEGSKA (reference sequence). CDR3 length: 15 residues. Clones were read by immunoSEQ multiplex PCR, and TCRdb kept only the in-frame ones, dropping some. The ten top clones account for under 8.5%, within a sample of under 35,000 clones. The receptor was isolated from a woman between 18 and 69 years old with a cervical HPV16 infection that either progressed to CIN3+ or cleared (not recorded which). Sequencing used blood buffy coat. This chain connects TRBV20-1 to TRBJ1-2; 10 positions match TRBD1. CDR3 sequence reads: CSARDQGQGLYGYTF. CDR3 DNA (partial): TGCAGTGCTAGAGATCAGGGACAGGGGCTCTATGGC.